This is a list of T cell receptor beta chains from one sample in a study of beta chain features in type 1 diabetes. The data were produced by immunoSEQ multiplex PCR, yet TCRdb's version contains in-frame clones alone and is incomplete. The sample lists 200,000 to 250,000 clones; about 63% were seen once. The sequencing input was naive CD4+ T cells from blood. These receptors all come from a young man in good health. CDR3s leave out the opening cysteine and the closing phenylalanine or tryptophan. The order of the fields is V gene, J gene, CDR3 length, CDR3 protein.

>TRBV25-1|TRBJ1-1|12
ASSEGYGNTEAF
>TRBV9|TRBJ2-1|12
ASSVPGLANEQF
>TRBV23-1|TRBJ1-6|11
ASGKDGDSPLH
>TRBV18|TRBJ2-3|13
ASSPITGRADTQY
>TRBV25-1|TRBJ2-3|11
ASGLAGTDTQY
>TRBV9|TRBJ1-2|12
ASSPGPASSGYT
>TRBV15|TRBJ2-7|13
ATSRGMDRIYEQY
>TRBV29-1|TRBJ1-1|12
SVARGLGSTEAF
>TRBV25-1|TRBJ2-2|13
ASQRGSGFTGELF
>TRBV29-1|TRBJ1-4|11
SVEGGVREKLF
>TRBV30|TRBJ2-5|11
AGLAGTRKTQY
>TRBV10-3|TRBJ2-3|11
AITGQITDTQY
>TRBV6-6|TRBJ2-6|9
ASSGANVLT
>TRBV29-1|TRBJ2-3|11
SVEGQVTDTQY
>TRBV25-1|TRBJ2-1|10
ASSSEGDEQF
>TRBV5-4|TRBJ2-1|12
ASTPSGGLDEQF
>TRBV29-1|TRBJ1-2|12
SADRDGIGGGYT
>TRBV30|TRBJ2-2|13
AWSVSLAGAGELF
>TRBV10-3|TRBJ2-1|12
AINDGTRVNEQF
>TRBV30|TRBJ2-1|12
AWSVLSPNNEQF
>TRBV27|TRBJ1-2|11
ASRTTGNYGYT
>TRBV30|TRBJ1-1|12
AWSVSATFTEAF
>TRBV2|TRBJ1-1|12
ASSDRTGNTEAF
>TRBV30|TRBJ2-1|12
AWNRDKYYNEQF
>TRBV30|TRBJ2-1|11
AWTGGAYNEQF
>TRBV29-1|TRBJ2-7|10
SGRTGNYEQY
>TRBV29-1|TRBJ2-1|13
SVALGARSYNEQF
>TRBV30|TRBJ2-4|11
ACTNQGGYIQY
>TRBV30|TRBJ2-1|12
ALTAGALPDEQF
>TRBV5-4|TRBJ2-3|15
ASSPGQGDSSTDTQY
>TRBV7-9|TRBJ2-5|11
ASSYRGRETQY
>TRBV2|TRBJ1-2|12
ASRMTTWHYGYT
>TRBV6-5|TRBJ2-1|13
ASSYSMETINEQF
>TRBV10-3|TRBJ2-1|11
AISEGAHPEQF
>TRBV4-3|TRBJ2-2|14
ASSFRTSGRTGELF
>TRBV29-1|TRBJ2-7|9
SGQQGSEQY
>TRBV29-1|TRBJ1-1|10
SGVTVNTEAF
>TRBV10-3|TRBJ2-3|11
AISESGEDTQY
>TRBV29-1|TRBJ2-2|11
SVSGLPTGELF
>TRBV30|TRBJ2-1|11
AWSVNSNNEQF
>TRBV30|TRBJ2-3|10
AWSGDTDTQY
>TRBV10-3|TRBJ2-6|15
AATGTGLWAGANVLT
>TRBV29-1|TRBJ1-1|12
SVELKEGNTEAF
>TRBV29-1|TRBJ1-1|10
SVESGATEAF
>TRBV7-2|TRBJ2-7|12
ASSLVGQTYEQY
>TRBV18|TRBJ1-5|12
ASSATGMDQPQH